One T cell receptor beta chain is described in this entry. The sample comes from a study of T-cell memory formation after mild COVID-19. Germline V gene sequence: CDR1 GTSNPN, CDR2 SVGIG (reference sequence). Trimming pared 8 bases from V and 4 bases from J, leaving 19 bases between. CDR3 length: 14 residues. With constant-segment primers, 5'RACE yielded cDNA libraries of TCR alpha and TCR beta that carried sample barcodes and UMIs. TCRdb reanalysed the 5' RACE reads using MiXCR and keeps one entry per CDR3 protein. The repertoire consists of over 250,000 distinct CDR3 sequences, with about 16% occurring once and the leading ten covering 20% to 25%.

The clonotype comes from a young man who had mild COVID-19 (a few samples of this study predate the infection). Cell type and time point are not known. Sequencing was done on a sample of PBMCs or a T cell subset sorted from them (not recorded which). J is TRBJ2-3 and V is TRBV30, with D possibly called TRBD1 or TRBD2 (5 bases each). The CDR3 DNA is TGTGCCGGAGACCGAGAGGGGTATGCAGATACGCAGTATTTT. Protein: CAGDREGYADTQYF.